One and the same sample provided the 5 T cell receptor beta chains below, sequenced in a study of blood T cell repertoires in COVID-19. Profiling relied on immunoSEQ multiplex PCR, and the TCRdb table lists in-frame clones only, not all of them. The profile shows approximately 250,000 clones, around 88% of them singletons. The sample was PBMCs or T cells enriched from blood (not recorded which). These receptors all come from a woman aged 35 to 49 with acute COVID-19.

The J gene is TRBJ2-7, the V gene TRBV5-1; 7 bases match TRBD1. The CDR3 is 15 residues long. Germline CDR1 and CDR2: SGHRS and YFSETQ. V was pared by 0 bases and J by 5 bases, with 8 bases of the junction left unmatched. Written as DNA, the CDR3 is TGCGCCAGCAGCTTGGGTTTGCAGGGGGACAACGAGCAGTACTTC. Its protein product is CASSLGLQGDNEQYF.

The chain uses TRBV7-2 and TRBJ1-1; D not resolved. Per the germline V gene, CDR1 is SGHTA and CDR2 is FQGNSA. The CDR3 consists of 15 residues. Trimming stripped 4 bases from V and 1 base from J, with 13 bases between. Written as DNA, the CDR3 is TGTGCCAGCAGCTCTAGCTGGGCCACGAACACTGAAGCTTTCTTT. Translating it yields CASSSSWATNTEAFF.

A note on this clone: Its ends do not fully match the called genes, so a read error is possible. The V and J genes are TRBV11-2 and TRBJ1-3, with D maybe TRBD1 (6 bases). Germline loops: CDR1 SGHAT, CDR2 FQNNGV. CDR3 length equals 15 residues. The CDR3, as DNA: TGTGCCAGCAGGCGCCCCGGGGGGCCAGGAAGCACCATATATTTT. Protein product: CASRRPGGPGSTIYF.

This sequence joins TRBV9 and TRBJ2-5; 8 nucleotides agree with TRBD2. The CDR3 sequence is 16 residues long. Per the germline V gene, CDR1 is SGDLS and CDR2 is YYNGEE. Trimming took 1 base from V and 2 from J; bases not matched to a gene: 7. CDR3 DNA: TGTGCCAGCAGCGTATCATCGGGAGGGCGACAAGAGACCCAGTACTTC. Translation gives CASSVSSGGRQETQYF.

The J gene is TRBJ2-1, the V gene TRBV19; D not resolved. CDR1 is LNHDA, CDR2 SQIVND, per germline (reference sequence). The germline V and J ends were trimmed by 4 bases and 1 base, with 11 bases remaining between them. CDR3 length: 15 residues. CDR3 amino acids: CASSKSGLSYNEQFF. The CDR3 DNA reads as TGTGCCAGTAGTAAGTCCGGTCTATCCTACAATGAGCAGTTCTTC. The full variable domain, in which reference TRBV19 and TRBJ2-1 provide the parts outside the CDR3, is DGGITQSPKYLFRKEGQNVTLSCEQNLNHDAMYWYRQDPGQGLRLIYYSQIVNDFQKGDIAEGYSVSREKKESFPLTVTSAQKNPTAFYLCASSKSGLSYNEQFFGPGTRLTVL.